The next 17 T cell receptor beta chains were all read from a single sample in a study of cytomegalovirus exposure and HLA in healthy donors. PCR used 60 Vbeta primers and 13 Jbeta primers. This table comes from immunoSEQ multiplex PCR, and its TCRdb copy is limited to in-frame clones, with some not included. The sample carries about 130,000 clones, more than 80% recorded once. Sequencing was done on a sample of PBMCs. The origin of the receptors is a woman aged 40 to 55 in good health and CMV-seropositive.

The CDR3 sequence: CSVAGTGITDTQYF. Written as DNA, the CDR3 is TGCAGCGTTGCCGGGACAGGAATCACAGATACGCAGTATTTT. The V call is TRBV29-1, the J call TRBJ2-3; 8 nucleotides line up with TRBD1. The V gene's germline CDR1 is SQVTM and CDR2 ANQGSEA. The CDR3 extends over 14 amino acids. V lost 4 bases and J lost 2; bases outside the gene matches: 5.

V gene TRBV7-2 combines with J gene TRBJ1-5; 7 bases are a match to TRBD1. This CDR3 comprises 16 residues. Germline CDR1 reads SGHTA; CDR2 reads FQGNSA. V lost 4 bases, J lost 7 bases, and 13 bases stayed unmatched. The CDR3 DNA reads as TGTGCCAGCAGCTCGCACAGGGGAGTTGGGGCCCAGCCCCAGCATTTT. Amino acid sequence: CASSSHRGVGAQPQHF. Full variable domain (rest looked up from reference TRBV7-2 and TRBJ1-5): GAGVSQSPSNKVTEKGKDVELRCDPISGHTALYWYRQSLGQGLEFLIYFQGNSAPDKSGLPSDRFSAERTGGSVSTLTIQRTQQEDSAVYLCASSSHRGVGAQPQHFGDGTRLSIL.

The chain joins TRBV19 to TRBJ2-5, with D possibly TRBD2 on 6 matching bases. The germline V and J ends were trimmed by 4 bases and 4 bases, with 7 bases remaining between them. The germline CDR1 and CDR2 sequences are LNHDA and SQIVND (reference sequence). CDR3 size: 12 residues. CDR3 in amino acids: CASSRGGETQYF. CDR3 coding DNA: TGTGCCAGTAGTAGGGGAGGAGAGACCCAGTACTTC. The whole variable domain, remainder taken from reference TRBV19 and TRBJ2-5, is DGGITQSPKYLFRKEGQNVTLSCEQNLNHDAMYWYRQDPGQGLRLIYYSQIVNDFQKGDIAEGYSVSREKKESFPLTVTSAQKNPTAFYLCASSRGGETQYFGPGTRLLVL.

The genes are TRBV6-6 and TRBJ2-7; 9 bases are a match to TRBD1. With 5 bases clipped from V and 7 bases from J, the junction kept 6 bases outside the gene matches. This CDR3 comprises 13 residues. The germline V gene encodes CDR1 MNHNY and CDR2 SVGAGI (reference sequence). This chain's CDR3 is CASSPTGGKEQYF. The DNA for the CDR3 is TGTGCCAGCAGTCCCACAGGGGGCAAAGAGCAGTACTTC.

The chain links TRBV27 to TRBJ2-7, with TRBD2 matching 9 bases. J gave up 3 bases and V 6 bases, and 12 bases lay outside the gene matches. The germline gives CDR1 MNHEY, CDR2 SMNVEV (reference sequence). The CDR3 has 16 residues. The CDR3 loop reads CASSYTRPTSGYEQYF. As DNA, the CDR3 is TGTGCCAGCAGCTATACTAGGCCGACTAGCGGCTACGAGCAGTACTTC.

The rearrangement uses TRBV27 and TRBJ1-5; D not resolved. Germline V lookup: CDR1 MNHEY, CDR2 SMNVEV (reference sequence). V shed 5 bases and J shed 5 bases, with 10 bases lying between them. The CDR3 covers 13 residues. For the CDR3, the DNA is TGTGCCAGCAGTCGTCGGGGTTATCAGCCCCAGCATTTT. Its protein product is CASSRRGYQPQHF.

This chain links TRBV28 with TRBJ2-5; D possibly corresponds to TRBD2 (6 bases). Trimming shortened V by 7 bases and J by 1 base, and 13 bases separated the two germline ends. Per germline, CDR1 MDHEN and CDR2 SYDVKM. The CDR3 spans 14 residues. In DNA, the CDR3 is TGTGCCAGCACCTCCGGGACTTTCCAAGAGACCCAGTACTTC. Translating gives CASTSGTFQETQYF.

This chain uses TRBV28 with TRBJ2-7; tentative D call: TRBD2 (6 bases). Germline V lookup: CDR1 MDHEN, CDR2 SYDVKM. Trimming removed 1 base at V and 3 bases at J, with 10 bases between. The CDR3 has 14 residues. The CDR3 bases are TGTGCCAGCAGTTTATTGCGGGGCGGCTACGAGCAGTACTTC. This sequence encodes CASSLLRGGYEQYF.

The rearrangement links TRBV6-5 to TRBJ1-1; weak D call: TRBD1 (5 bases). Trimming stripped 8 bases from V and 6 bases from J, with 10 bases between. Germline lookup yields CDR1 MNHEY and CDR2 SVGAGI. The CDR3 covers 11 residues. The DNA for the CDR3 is TGTGCCAGCGGGGGGGAAGCTGAAGCTTTCTTT. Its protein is CASGGEAEAFF.

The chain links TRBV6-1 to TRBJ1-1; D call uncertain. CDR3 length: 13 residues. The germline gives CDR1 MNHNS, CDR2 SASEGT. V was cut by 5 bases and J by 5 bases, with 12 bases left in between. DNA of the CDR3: TGTGCCAGCAGTAAGGCGGGGAGAACTGAAGCTTTCTTT. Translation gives CASSKAGRTEAFF.

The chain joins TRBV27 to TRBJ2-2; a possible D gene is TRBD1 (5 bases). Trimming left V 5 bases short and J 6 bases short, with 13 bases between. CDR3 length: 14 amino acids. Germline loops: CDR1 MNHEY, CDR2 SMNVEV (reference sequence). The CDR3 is CASSPFDRPGELFF. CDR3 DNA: TGTGCCAGCAGTCCCTTTGACAGACCCGGGGAGCTGTTTTTT.

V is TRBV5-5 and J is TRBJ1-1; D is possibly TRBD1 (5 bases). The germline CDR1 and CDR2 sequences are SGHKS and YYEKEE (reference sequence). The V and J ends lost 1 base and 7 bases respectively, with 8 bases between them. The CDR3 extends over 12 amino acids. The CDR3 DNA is TGTGCCAGCAGCTTGTTTCAGGGTGAAGCTTTCTTT. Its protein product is CASSLFQGEAFF.

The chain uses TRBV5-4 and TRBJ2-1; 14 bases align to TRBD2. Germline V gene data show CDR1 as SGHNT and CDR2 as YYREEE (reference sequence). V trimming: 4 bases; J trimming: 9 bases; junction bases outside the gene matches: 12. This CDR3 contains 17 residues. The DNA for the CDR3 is TGTGCCAGCAGCGCCGGGACTAGCGGGAGTTTCTCCCTTGAGCAGTTCTTC. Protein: CASSAGTSGSFSLEQFF.

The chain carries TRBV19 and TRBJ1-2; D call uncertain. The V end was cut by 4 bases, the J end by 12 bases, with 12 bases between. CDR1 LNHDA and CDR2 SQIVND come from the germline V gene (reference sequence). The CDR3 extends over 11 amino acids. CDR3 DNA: TGTGCCAGTAGTACGCGCTTCCTAAACACCTTC. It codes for CASSTRFLNTF.

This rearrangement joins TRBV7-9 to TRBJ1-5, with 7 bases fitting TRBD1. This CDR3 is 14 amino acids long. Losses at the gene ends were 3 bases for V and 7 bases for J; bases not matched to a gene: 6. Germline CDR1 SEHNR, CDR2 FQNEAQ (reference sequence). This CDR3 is CASSLTGREQPQHF. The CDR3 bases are TGTGCCAGCAGCTTGACAGGGAGAGAGCAGCCCCAGCATTTT.

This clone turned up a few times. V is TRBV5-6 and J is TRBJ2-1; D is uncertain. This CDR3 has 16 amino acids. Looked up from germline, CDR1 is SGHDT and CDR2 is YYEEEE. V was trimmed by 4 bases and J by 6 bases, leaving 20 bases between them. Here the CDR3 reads CASSPEGSPGSNEQFF. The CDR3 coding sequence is TGTGCCAGCAGCCCTGAAGGTTCTCCAGGCTCCAATGAGCAGTTCTTC. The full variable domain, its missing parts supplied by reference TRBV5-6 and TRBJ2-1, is DAGVTQSPTHLIKTRGQQVTLRCSPKSGHDTVSWYQQALGQGPQFIFQYYEEEERQRGNFPDRFSGHQFPNYSSELNVNALLLGDSALYLCASSPEGSPGSNEQFFGPGTRLTVL.

CDR3 bases: TGCGCCAGCAGCTTGGGGGCTAGCGGGAGAGGGGAAGAGACCCAGTACTTC. It translates to CASSLGASGRGEETQYF. The V and J genes are TRBV5-1 and TRBJ2-5; 10 bases are a match to TRBD2. The CDR3 is 17 residues long. V was clipped by 0 bases and J by 3 bases; unmatched bases: 8. Per the germline V gene, CDR1 is SGHRS and CDR2 is YFSETQ.